This T cell receptor beta chain was recorded in a study of blood T cell repertoires in COVID-19. In the study overall: Collection of acute and convalescent COVID-19 samples took place in the United States, Italy and Spain. From T cells, B-cell-depleted T cells, or PBMCs came the material, which was cDNA or gDNA.

Original processing methods: Amplification of reference gene primers was used by the study to estimate nucleated cell counts. The protocol was immunoSEQ multiplex PCR, while the TCRdb copy is restricted to in-frame clones and leaves out a portion. Clone size and V and J calls were adopted from that table, with D and trimming inferred from the DNA. The repertoire holds about 68,000 clones, with about 86% as singletons. The sample taken for sequencing was peripheral blood. The TCR sequence derives from a man aged 50-59 years with acute or convalescent COVID-19.

CDR3 protein: CASSYFSGTGAYEQYF. The CDR3 DNA follows: TGTGCCAGCAGTTACTTCTCCGGGACAGGGGCCTACGAGCAGTACTTC. The chain employs TRBV6-5 and TRBJ2-7; TRBD1 agrees at 10 bases. Germline V gene sequence: CDR1 MNHEY, CDR2 SVGAGI. The CDR3 covers 16 residues. The V and J ends lost 1 base and 2 bases, in that order; junction bases with no gene match: 5.